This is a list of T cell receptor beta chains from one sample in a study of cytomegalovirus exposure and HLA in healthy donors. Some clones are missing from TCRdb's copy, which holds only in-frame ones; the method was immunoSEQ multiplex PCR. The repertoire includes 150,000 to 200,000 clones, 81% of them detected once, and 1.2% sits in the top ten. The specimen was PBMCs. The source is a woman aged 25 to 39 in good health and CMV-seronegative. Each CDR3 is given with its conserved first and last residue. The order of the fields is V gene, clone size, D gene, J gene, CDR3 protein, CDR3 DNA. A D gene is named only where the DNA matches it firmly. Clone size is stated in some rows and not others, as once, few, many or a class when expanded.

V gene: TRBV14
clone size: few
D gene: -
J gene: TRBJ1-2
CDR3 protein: CASILLTSYGYTF
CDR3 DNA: TGTGCCAGCATCCTACTGACATCCTATGGCTACACCTTC

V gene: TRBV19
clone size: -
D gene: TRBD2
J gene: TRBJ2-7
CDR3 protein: CASSPPAGAYEQYF
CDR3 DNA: TGTGCCAGTAGTCCCCCTGCGGGAGCTTACGAGCAGTACTTC

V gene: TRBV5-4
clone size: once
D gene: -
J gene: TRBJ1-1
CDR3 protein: CASSFGGGGTEAFF
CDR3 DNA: TGTGCCAGCAGCTTCGGGGGTGGGGGCACTGAAGCTTTCTTT

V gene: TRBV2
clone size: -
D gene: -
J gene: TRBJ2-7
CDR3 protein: CASSRQAYEQYF
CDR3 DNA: TGTGCCAGCAGCCGACAGGCCTACGAGCAGTACTTC

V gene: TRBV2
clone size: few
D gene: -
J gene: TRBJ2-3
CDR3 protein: CASSGRGYSTDTQYF
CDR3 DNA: TGTGCCAGCAGCGGAAGGGGCTATAGCACAGATACGCAGTATTTT

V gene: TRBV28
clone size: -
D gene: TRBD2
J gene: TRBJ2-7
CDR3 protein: CASSSLGGGSYEQYF
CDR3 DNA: TGTGCCAGCAGTTCCCTTGGGGGGGGCTCCTACGAGCAGTACTTC

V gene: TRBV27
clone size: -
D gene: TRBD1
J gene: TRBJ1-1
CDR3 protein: CASSQDLTGGYTEAFF
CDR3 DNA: TGTGCCAGCAGTCAAGACTTAACAGGGGGCTATACTGAAGCTTTCTTT

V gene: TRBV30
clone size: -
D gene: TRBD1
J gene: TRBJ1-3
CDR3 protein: CAWSEGTGRRNTIYF
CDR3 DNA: TGTGCCTGGAGTGAGGGGACAGGGAGGCGAAACACCATATATTTT

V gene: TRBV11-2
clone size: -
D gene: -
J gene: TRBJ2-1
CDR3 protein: CASSSTIRSSSYNEQFF
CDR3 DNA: TGTGCCAGCAGCTCCACGATTCGGTCAAGCTCCTACAATGAGCAGTTCTTC

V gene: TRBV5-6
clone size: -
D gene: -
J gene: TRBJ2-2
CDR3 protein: CASSLVQGMWDTGELFF
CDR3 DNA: TGTGCCAGCAGCTTGGTTCAGGGTATGTGGGACACCGGGGAGCTGTTTTTT

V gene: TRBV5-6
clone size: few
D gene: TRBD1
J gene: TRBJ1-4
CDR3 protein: CASSLGGTATNEKLFF
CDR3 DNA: TGTGCCAGCAGCCTGGGTGGGACAGCAACTAATGAAAAACTGTTTTTT

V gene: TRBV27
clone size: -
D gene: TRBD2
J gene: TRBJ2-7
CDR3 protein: CASSVEAGVPYEQYF
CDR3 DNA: TGTGCCAGCAGTGTTGAGGCGGGAGTACCCTACGAGCAGTACTTC

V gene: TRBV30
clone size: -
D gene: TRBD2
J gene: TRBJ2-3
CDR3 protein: CAWSHRLAGVADTQYF
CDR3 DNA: TGTGCCTGGAGTCACCGACTAGCGGGGGTAGCAGATACGCAGTATTTT

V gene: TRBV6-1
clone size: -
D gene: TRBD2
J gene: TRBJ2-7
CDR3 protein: CASSGTSGSGEQYF
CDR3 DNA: TGTGCCAGCAGTGGAACTAGCGGGAGTGGCGAGCAGTACTTC

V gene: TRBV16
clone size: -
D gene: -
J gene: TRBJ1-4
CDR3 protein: CASSQSGVEKLFF
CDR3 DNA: TGTGCCAGCAGCCAATCAGGGGTTGAAAAACTGTTTTTT

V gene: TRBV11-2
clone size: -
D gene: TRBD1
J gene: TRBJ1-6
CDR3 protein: CASRTGVRGYNSPLHF
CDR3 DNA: TGTGCCAGCAGGACAGGGGTTAGGGGTTATAATTCACCCCTCCACTTT

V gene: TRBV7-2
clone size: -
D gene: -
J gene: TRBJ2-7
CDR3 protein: CASSLVTTNYEQYF
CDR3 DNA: TGTGCCAGCAGCTTAGTCACGACAAATTACGAGCAGTACTTC

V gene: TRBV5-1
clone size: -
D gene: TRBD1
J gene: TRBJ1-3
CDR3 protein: CASSLALTGGGNTIYF
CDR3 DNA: TGCGCCAGCAGCTTGGCCCTGACAGGGGGCGGAAACACCATATATTTT

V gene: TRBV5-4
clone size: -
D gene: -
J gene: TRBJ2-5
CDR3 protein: CASSLGDKETQYF
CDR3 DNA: TGTGCCAGCAGCTTGGGGGACAAGGAGACCCAGTACTTC

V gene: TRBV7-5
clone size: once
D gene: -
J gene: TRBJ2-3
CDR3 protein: CVRRGPGHTDTQYF
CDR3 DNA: TGTGTCAGAAGAGGCCCAGGCCACACAGATACGCAGTATTTT

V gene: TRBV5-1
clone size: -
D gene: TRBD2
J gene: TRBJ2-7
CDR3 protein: CASSLAPKSGGYEQYF
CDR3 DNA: TGCGCCAGCAGCTTGGCTCCGAAGAGCGGGGGTTACGAGCAGTACTTC

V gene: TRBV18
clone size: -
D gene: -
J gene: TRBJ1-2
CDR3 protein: CASSPIRVFDYTF
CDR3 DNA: TGTGCCAGCTCACCAATCCGGGTATTTGACTACACCTTC

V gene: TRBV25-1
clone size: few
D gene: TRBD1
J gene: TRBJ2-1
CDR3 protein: CASSGHGTGNEQFF
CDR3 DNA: TGTGCCAGCAGTGGGCACGGGACAGGCAATGAGCAGTTCTTC

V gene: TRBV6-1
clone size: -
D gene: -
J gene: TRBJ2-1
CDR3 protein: CASSEFREWTNEQFF
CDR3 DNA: TGTGCCAGCAGTGAGTTTCGGGAGTGGACCAATGAGCAGTTCTTC

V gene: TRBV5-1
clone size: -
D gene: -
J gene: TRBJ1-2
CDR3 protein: CASRPQPGESVYGYTF
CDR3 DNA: TGCGCCAGCAGACCACAACCAGGGGAGTCGGTCTATGGCTACACCTTC

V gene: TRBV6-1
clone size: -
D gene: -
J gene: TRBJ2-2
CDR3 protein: CATFGPSLNTGELFF
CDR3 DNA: TGTGCCACCTTTGGGCCCAGCTTGAACACCGGGGAGCTGTTTTTT

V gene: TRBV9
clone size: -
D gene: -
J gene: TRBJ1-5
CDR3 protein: CASSGGGGSQPQHF
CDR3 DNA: TGTGCCAGCAGCGGGGGAGGAGGGAGTCAGCCCCAGCATTTT